The rows below give T cell receptor beta chains drawn from one sample of a study of shared clonotypes between healthy human individuals. Data came from immunoSEQ multiplex PCR; TCRdb stores just in-frame clones and leaves some out. The data show 560,000 or so clones, with about 96% seen just once and more than 0.085% held by the top ten. Input material: naive CD8+ T cells sorted from blood. These receptors were taken from a woman under 40 in good health. The CDR3 runs from the conserved cysteine through the conserved F or W. Fields, in order: V gene, J gene, CDR3 protein.

TRBV28	TRBJ1-2	CASRKRGEYGYTF
TRBV7-8	TRBJ2-1	CASSASGRNNEQFF
TRBV19	TRBJ2-2	CASNLDGPYTGELFF
TRBV5-4	TRBJ2-7	CASSLGTPYEQYF
TRBV6-5	TRBJ1-1	CASSLGQEKRAEAFF
TRBV5-4	TRBJ2-7	CASSLGLDREQYF
TRBV10-2	TRBJ1-5	CASSETGNQPQHF
TRBV6-6	TRBJ2-1	CASSSEDSGRANEQFF
TRBV2	TRBJ2-7	CASRTDLSGRAYEQYF
TRBV19	TRBJ2-3	CASSIDGEDTQYF
TRBV7-3	TRBJ1-3	CASSLGQGTNTIYF